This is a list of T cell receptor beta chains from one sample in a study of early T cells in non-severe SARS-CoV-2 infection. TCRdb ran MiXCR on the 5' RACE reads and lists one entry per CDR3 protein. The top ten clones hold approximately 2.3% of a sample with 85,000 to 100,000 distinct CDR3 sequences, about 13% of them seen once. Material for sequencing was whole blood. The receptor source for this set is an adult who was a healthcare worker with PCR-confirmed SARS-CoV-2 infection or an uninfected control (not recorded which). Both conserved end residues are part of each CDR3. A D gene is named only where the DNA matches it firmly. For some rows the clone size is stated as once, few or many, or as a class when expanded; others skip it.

CDR3 protein: CSHVGVGGTEAFF; CDR3 DNA: TGCAGCCATGTAGGGGTCGGGGGAACTGAAGCTTTCTTT; D gene: -; J gene: TRBJ1-1; V gene: TRBV29-1; clone size: many; CDR3 length: 13
CDR3 protein: CASSITGGRDNEQFF; CDR3 DNA: TGTGCCAGCAGCATTACGGGGGGCCGGGACAATGAGCAGTTCTTC; D gene: -; J gene: TRBJ2-1; V gene: TRBV11-2; clone size: -; CDR3 length: 15
CDR3 protein: CASSSLAKNIQYF; CDR3 DNA: TGTGCCAGCAGCTCACTAGCCAAAAACATTCAGTACTTC; D gene: -; J gene: TRBJ2-4; V gene: TRBV11-2; clone size: many; CDR3 length: 13
CDR3 protein: CASTPWVGFSSYEQYF; CDR3 DNA: TGTGCCAGCACCCCCTGGGTTGGGTTTTCTTCCTACGAGCAGTACTTC; D gene: -; J gene: TRBJ2-7; V gene: TRBV28; clone size: few; CDR3 length: 16
CDR3 protein: CASSQDLDSYNEQFF; CDR3 DNA: TGTGCCAGCAGCCAAGATCTTGACAGCTACAATGAGCAGTTCTTC; D gene: -; J gene: TRBJ2-1; V gene: TRBV4-2; clone size: few; CDR3 length: 15
CDR3 protein: CASSPFDSMNTEAFF; CDR3 DNA: TGTGCCAGCTCACCCTTCGACAGCATGAACACTGAAGCTTTCTTT; D gene: -; J gene: TRBJ1-1; V gene: TRBV18; clone size: many; CDR3 length: 15
CDR3 protein: CASSLMAPSGGVSTDTQYF; CDR3 DNA: TGTGCCAGCAGCTTAATGGCGCCTAGCGGGGGAGTATCCACAGATACGCAGTATTTT; D gene: TRBD2; J gene: TRBJ2-3; V gene: TRBV7-3; clone size: -; CDR3 length: 19
CDR3 protein: CASSRRGVTEAFF; CDR3 DNA: TGTGCCAGCAGCCGTAGGGGTGTCACTGAAGCTTTCTTT; D gene: -; J gene: TRBJ1-1; V gene: TRBV27; clone size: many; CDR3 length: 13
CDR3 protein: CASSPGTANSPLHF; CDR3 DNA: TGCGCCAGCAGCCCGGGGACAGCTAATTCACCCCTCCACTTT; D gene: TRBD1; J gene: TRBJ1-6; V gene: TRBV5-1; clone size: -; CDR3 length: 14
CDR3 protein: CASTEGQGVSYNEQFF; CDR3 DNA: TGTGCCAGCACCGAAGGACAGGGGGTCTCCTACAATGAGCAGTTCTTC; D gene: TRBD1; J gene: TRBJ2-1; V gene: TRBV6-2/TRBV6-3; clone size: few; CDR3 length: 16
CDR3 protein: CSARVSGVYADTQYF; CDR3 DNA: TGCAGTGCTAGGGTTAGCGGGGTTTATGCAGATACGCAGTATTTT; D gene: TRBD2; J gene: TRBJ2-3; V gene: TRBV20-1; clone size: many; CDR3 length: 15
CDR3 protein: CASSWRTGVGLSPLHF; CDR3 DNA: TGTGCCAGCAGTTGGAGGACAGGGGTAGGTTTGTCACCCCTCCACTTT; D gene: TRBD1; J gene: TRBJ1-6; V gene: TRBV6-2/TRBV6-3; clone size: many; CDR3 length: 16
CDR3 protein: CSASRREERNTF; CDR3 DNA: TGCAGTGCTTCGCGCCGGGAGGAGAGAAACACCTTC; D gene: -; J gene: TRBJ1-2; V gene: TRBV20-1; clone size: few; CDR3 length: 12
CDR3 protein: CATRGTDYGYTF; CDR3 DNA: TGTGCCACTAGGGGAACAGACTATGGCTACACCTTC; D gene: -; J gene: TRBJ1-2; V gene: TRBV7-9; clone size: few; CDR3 length: 12
CDR3 protein: CSAIRARNEKLFF; CDR3 DNA: TGCAGTGCTATCCGGGCCCGTAATGAAAAACTGTTTTTT; D gene: -; J gene: TRBJ1-4; V gene: TRBV20-1; clone size: many; CDR3 length: 13
CDR3 protein: CASSLKLAGSTDTQYF; CDR3 DNA: TGTGCCAGCAGCTTGAAGCTAGCGGGGAGCACAGATACGCAGTATTTT; D gene: TRBD2; J gene: TRBJ2-3; V gene: TRBV5-4; clone size: few; CDR3 length: 16
CDR3 protein: CASTTGGAQETQYF; CDR3 DNA: TGTGCCAGTACGACGGGGGGGGCACAAGAGACCCAGTACTTC; D gene: TRBD2; J gene: TRBJ2-5; V gene: TRBV28; clone size: -; CDR3 length: 14
CDR3 protein: CASRLAGFTDTQYF; CDR3 DNA: TGTGCCAGCAGACTAGCGGGGTTCACAGATACGCAGTATTTT; D gene: TRBD2; J gene: TRBJ2-3; V gene: TRBV7-9; clone size: -; CDR3 length: 14
CDR3 protein: CSVSPGLAAGEGEQFF; CDR3 DNA: TGCAGCGTCTCACCGGGACTAGCCGCGGGGGAGGGTGAGCAGTTCTTC; D gene: TRBD2; J gene: TRBJ2-1; V gene: TRBV29-1; clone size: few; CDR3 length: 16
CDR3 protein: CASSVLPAVGTEAFF; CDR3 DNA: TGCGCCAGCAGCGTACTGCCCGCTGTCGGGACTGAAGCTTTCTTT; D gene: -; J gene: TRBJ1-1; V gene: TRBV5-1; clone size: -; CDR3 length: 15
CDR3 protein: CASSYPGLGSGDTQYF; CDR3 DNA: TGTGCCAGCAGTTACCCGGGACTTGGGAGTGGGGATACGCAGTATTTT; D gene: -; J gene: TRBJ2-3; V gene: TRBV6-5; clone size: many; CDR3 length: 16
CDR3 protein: CASSLEASQALNIQYF; CDR3 DNA: TGTGCCAGCAGCTTGGAAGCTAGTCAGGCACTAAACATTCAGTACTTC; D gene: -; J gene: TRBJ2-4; V gene: TRBV5-6; clone size: -; CDR3 length: 16
CDR3 protein: CASSEPSLGGNTIYF; CDR3 DNA: TGCGCCAGCAGTGAGCCGTCGCTGGGGGGAAACACCATATATTTT; D gene: -; J gene: TRBJ1-3; V gene: TRBV10-2; clone size: -; CDR3 length: 15
CDR3 protein: CASSQEYRTGRTGELFF; CDR3 DNA: TGTGCCAGCAGCCAAGAATATAGGACAGGTCGAACCGGGGAGCTGTTTTTT; D gene: TRBD1; J gene: TRBJ2-2; V gene: TRBV3-1; clone size: -; CDR3 length: 17
CDR3 protein: CSVVVDGNQPQHF; CDR3 DNA: TGCAGCGTTGTGGTAGATGGCAATCAGCCCCAGCATTTT; D gene: -; J gene: TRBJ1-5; V gene: TRBV29-1; clone size: -; CDR3 length: 13
CDR3 protein: CASIPRGRGNTEAFF; CDR3 DNA: TGTGCCAGCATCCCCCGAGGACGAGGGAACACTGAAGCTTTCTTT; D gene: -; J gene: TRBJ1-1; V gene: TRBV2; clone size: -; CDR3 length: 15